A selection of T cell receptor beta chains follows, all from one sample in a study of CD8 T cell repertoires and HIV-1 epitope variants. The antigens these receptors bind are not known. Sequencing was performed with immunoSEQ multiplex PCR; in TCRdb, only in-frame clones are kept and a portion is missing. Altogether 6,000 to 8,000 clones are present, about 62% being singletons, with the ten largest covering around 40%. Input material: cultured CD8+ T cells derived from PBMCs. Every receptor here comes from a male donor with HIV. The CDR3 runs from the conserved cysteine through the conserved F or W. Part of the rows lack a size; the others show once, few, many or a class for expanded clones.

clone size: NA
V gene: TRBV29-1
J gene: TRBJ2-2
CDR3 protein: CSVEVLTSGGRTGELFF

clone size: NA
V gene: TRBV11-2
J gene: TRBJ1-4
CDR3 protein: CASSSTDGATNEKLFF

clone size: NA
V gene: TRBV19
J gene: TRBJ1-4
CDR3 protein: CATGQGAGEKLFF

clone size: NA
V gene: TRBV28
J gene: TRBJ1-2
CDR3 protein: CASSLPRANYGYTF

clone size: NA
V gene: TRBV5-5
J gene: TRBJ2-1
CDR3 protein: CASSPWTSPNEQFF

clone size: few
V gene: TRBV6-5
J gene: TRBJ1-2
CDR3 protein: CASSYLSGGADGYTF

clone size: once
V gene: TRBV7-3
J gene: TRBJ2-2
CDR3 protein: CASSLGTYTGELFF

clone size: few
V gene: TRBV7-9
J gene: TRBJ1-4
CDR3 protein: CASSPSVTANEKLFF

clone size: few
V gene: TRBV7-2
J gene: TRBJ2-7
CDR3 protein: CASSEEQGYAYEQYF

clone size: NA
V gene: TRBV28
J gene: TRBJ2-7
CDR3 protein: CASSFDSVGTSGLYEQYF

clone size: few
V gene: TRBV5-1
J gene: TRBJ1-1
CDR3 protein: CASSLARRYMNTEAFF

clone size: NA
V gene: TRBV6-1
J gene: TRBJ2-7
CDR3 protein: CASSDRTAVSYEQYF

clone size: NA
V gene: TRBV5-4
J gene: TRBJ1-2
CDR3 protein: CASSFTGENTF

clone size: NA
V gene: TRBV7-6
J gene: TRBJ2-1
CDR3 protein: CASSLDPGVSYNEQFF

clone size: once
V gene: TRBV30
J gene: TRBJ1-1
CDR3 protein: CAWSAGSATEAFF

clone size: NA
V gene: TRBV28
J gene: TRBJ2-7
CDR3 protein: CASSFPTPGGRGPMHEQYF

clone size: few
V gene: TRBV5-8
J gene: TRBJ1-1
CDR3 protein: CASSSWTREAFF

clone size: NA
V gene: TRBV7-6
J gene: TRBJ1-1
CDR3 protein: CASSSPDRENTEAFF

clone size: NA
V gene: TRBV6-6
J gene: TRBJ2-4
CDR3 protein: CASSSPDRAKNIQYF

clone size: few
V gene: TRBV20-1
J gene: TRBJ2-1
CDR3 protein: CSAREPNSEFF

clone size: few
V gene: TRBV19
J gene: TRBJ1-1
CDR3 protein: CASSDYGALNTEAFF

clone size: NA
V gene: TRBV4-3
J gene: TRBJ2-4
CDR3 protein: CASSQDFQGLDIQYF

clone size: NA
V gene: TRBV6-5
J gene: TRBJ1-1
CDR3 protein: CASRSPGGGNTEAFF

clone size: NA
V gene: TRBV4-2
J gene: TRBJ1-6
CDR3 protein: CASSQDLNSYNSPLHF

clone size: NA
V gene: TRBV5-1
J gene: TRBJ2-5
CDR3 protein: CASSFEAAGQETQYF

clone size: NA
V gene: TRBV10-2
J gene: TRBJ1-1
CDR3 protein: CASSELELYTEAFF

clone size: NA
V gene: TRBV6-6
J gene: TRBJ1-4
CDR3 protein: CASTTGSAEKLFF

clone size: NA
V gene: TRBV7-2
J gene: TRBJ2-1
CDR3 protein: CASSLTDSLINNEQFF

clone size: few
V gene: TRBV4-1
J gene: TRBJ2-7
CDR3 protein: CASSPLAGSSYEQYF

clone size: few
V gene: TRBV6-5
J gene: TRBJ2-1
CDR3 protein: CASSYYGPPQGDEQFF

clone size: NA
V gene: TRBV4-2
J gene: TRBJ1-2
CDR3 protein: CASSQEAGMTPNYGYTF

clone size: NA
V gene: TRBV5-1
J gene: TRBJ2-1
CDR3 protein: CASSAQTGTGAYNEQFF

clone size: NA
V gene: TRBV7-9
J gene: TRBJ1-4
CDR3 protein: CASSLVGTEKLFF

clone size: NA
V gene: TRBV6-6
J gene: TRBJ2-7
CDR3 protein: CASSPSWGTYEQYF

clone size: NA
V gene: TRBV18
J gene: TRBJ2-3
CDR3 protein: CASSPTPTAGGQDTQYF

clone size: NA
V gene: TRBV7-2
J gene: TRBJ2-7
CDR3 protein: CASSLAQNVYEQYF

clone size: NA
V gene: TRBV7-3
J gene: TRBJ2-2
CDR3 protein: CASSSPVQGAANTGELFF

clone size: few
V gene: TRBV6-5
J gene: TRBJ1-1
CDR3 protein: CASSYSVGNTEAFF

clone size: NA
V gene: TRBV7-2
J gene: TRBJ1-2
CDR3 protein: CASSLGRAPNYGYTF

clone size: NA
V gene: TRBV7-9
J gene: TRBJ1-2
CDR3 protein: CASSPSSFANYGYTF

clone size: NA
V gene: TRBV28
J gene: TRBJ2-4
CDR3 protein: CASSPSQGFKNIQYF

clone size: NA
V gene: TRBV29-1
J gene: TRBJ2-7
CDR3 protein: CSGGDSYEQYF

clone size: NA
V gene: TRBV19
J gene: TRBJ2-5
CDR3 protein: CASSLRQGQETQYF

clone size: NA
V gene: TRBV2
J gene: TRBJ1-5
CDR3 protein: CASNLGRHDYQPQHF

clone size: NA
V gene: TRBV7-9
J gene: TRBJ1-1
CDR3 protein: CASSLAIGTEAFF

clone size: NA
V gene: TRBV6-4
J gene: TRBJ1-1
CDR3 protein: CASSDSIGMGRSAFF

clone size: few
V gene: TRBV7-9
J gene: TRBJ2-7
CDR3 protein: CASSLGGADEQYF

clone size: NA
V gene: TRBV5-6
J gene: TRBJ2-7
CDR3 protein: CASSLEVSYEQYF

clone size: NA
V gene: TRBV15
J gene: TRBJ2-5
CDR3 protein: CATSRDRLAGETQYF

clone size: NA
V gene: TRBV13
J gene: TRBJ2-2
CDR3 protein: CASGRANTGELFF

clone size: few
V gene: TRBV27
J gene: TRBJ2-1
CDR3 protein: CASSLRYSSYNEQFF

clone size: NA
V gene: TRBV7-8
J gene: TRBJ2-3
CDR3 protein: CASSYAFGGDLTDTQYF

clone size: NA
V gene: TRBV11-2
J gene: TRBJ2-7
CDR3 protein: CASSSGQGSYEQYF